Each of the 7 T cell receptor beta chains below was sequenced from the same sample in a study of CXCR3-negative and CXCR3-positive naive CD8 T cells. General study findings and limits: TRB CDR3s of CXCR3-positive naive cells were more hydrophobic than those of CXCR3-negative naive cells.

The method, 5' RACE with UMI labels, was used to prepare the TRB cDNA libraries. TCRdb reprocessed the 5' RACE reads, keeping one entry per CDR3 protein, no DNA. The sample holds 150,000 or so distinct CDR3 sequences. Which antigens these TCRs recognize remains unknown. The specimen sequenced was naive CXCR3+ CD8+ T cells from blood. Documented subset: CD45RO-CCR7+CD27+CD95- naive CD8+ T cells expressing CXCR3 (TNR3+). The receptors were sampled from a human donor in good health. Some clones in this sample may be carry-over from other donors' samples.

V usage is TRBV20-1 and J usage is TRBJ1-2; the TRBD1 assignment by TCRdb is unverifiable without DNA. The CDR3 is 15 residues long. From germline, CDR1 is DFQATT and CDR2 SNEGSKA (reference sequence). CDR3 in amino acids: CSVAGDRDAAYGYTF.

The rearrangement joins TRBV7-8 to TRBJ2-1; absent DNA, TCRdb's TRBD1 call cannot be checked. The V gene's germline CDR1 is SGHVS and CDR2 FQNEAQ. This CDR3 is 13 amino acids long. CDR3 sequence: CASSLAGTDEQFF.

This chain joins TRBV29-1 and TRBJ1-1; there is no DNA to check the TCRdb D call of TRBD1. Germline V CDR1 and CDR2: SQVTM, ANQGSEA. The CDR3 spans 15 residues. The CDR3 reads CSALQGLGYNTEAFF.

The rearrangement joins TRBV4-1 to TRBJ2-7; checking the TCRdb D call of TRBD1 is not possible without DNA. The CDR3 covers 15 residues. Germline V lookup: CDR1 MGHRA, CDR2 YSYEKL. The CDR3 spells CASSQVPGEHHEQYF.

The V gene is TRBV28, the J gene TRBJ2-7; absent DNA, TCRdb's TRBD1 call cannot be checked. CDR1 is MDHEN, CDR2 SYDVKM, per germline. CDR3 length: 12 amino acids. This CDR3 reads CASSPNPGEQYF.

The chain combines TRBV7-9 with TRBJ2-5; as DNA is missing, the TRBD2 call by TCRdb cannot be tested. From germline, CDR1 is SEHNR and CDR2 FQNEAQ (reference sequence). The CDR3 extends over 15 amino acids. CDR3 in amino acids: CASSRLTSGQETQYF. Variable domain in full (rest from reference TRBV7-9 and TRBJ2-5): DTGVSQNPRHKITKRGQNVTFRCDPISEHNRLYWYRQTLGQGPEFLTYFQNEAQLEKSRLLSDRFSAERPKGSFSTLEIQRTEQGDSAMYLCASSRLTSGQETQYFGPGTRLLVL.

The J gene is TRBJ2-7, the V gene TRBV19; TCRdb indicates TRBD1, and absent DNA this call remains unverified. Looked up from germline, CDR1 is LNHDA and CDR2 is SQIVND (reference sequence). The CDR3 extends over 15 amino acids. The CDR3 reads CASSIETGQAYEQYF. The variable domain in full, completed from reference TRBV19 and TRBJ2-7, reads DGGITQSPKYLFRKEGQNVTLSCEQNLNHDAMYWYRQDPGQGLRLIYYSQIVNDFQKGDIAEGYSVSREKKESFPLTVTSAQKNPTAFYLCASSIETGQAYEQYFGPGTRLTVT.